The rows below give T cell receptor beta chains drawn from one sample of a study of lymphopenia after photon versus proton radiotherapy. Here immunoSEQ multiplex PCR was the method, and the copy in TCRdb shows in-frame clones only, minus some. The table records tens of thousands of clones, 65% to 85% of them present only once. The input for sequencing was peripheral blood, taken from a patient treated with proton-based radiotherapy. All receptors come from a man aged 60 to 75 with pancreatic cancer. CDR3s include the opening cysteine and the closing phenylalanine or tryptophan. Fields, in order: D gene, J gene, clone size, V gene, CDR3 protein, CDR3 DNA. D genes are given only for firm matches. Expanded clones are given a class, and other clones once, few, many or no size at all.

D: .; J: TRBJ1-1; size: .; V: TRBV5-4; CDR3: CASSLERANTEAFF; DNA: TGTGCCAGCAGCTTGGAGAGGGCGAACACTGAAGCTTTCTTT
D: .; J: TRBJ2-1; size: .; V: TRBV19; CDR3: CASSIRRNTRGDNEQFF; DNA: TGTGCCAGTAGTATCCGCCGTAACACGCGTGGGGATAATGAGCAGTTCTTC
D: TRBD1; J: TRBJ2-1; size: .; V: TRBV19; CDR3: CAAGQGANEQFF; DNA: TGTGCCGCGGGACAGGGGGCCAATGAGCAGTTCTTC
D: TRBD2; J: TRBJ2-1; size: .; V: TRBV7-9; CDR3: CASSLGAGARYNEQFF; DNA: TGTGCCAGCAGCTTAGGGGCGGGAGCTCGCTACAATGAGCAGTTCTTC
D: .; J: TRBJ2-1; size: .; V: TRBV21-1; CDR3: CASSKGRGAGSSYNEQFF; DNA: TGTGCCAGCAGCAAGGGTCGGGGAGCGGGTAGCTCCTACAATGAGCAGTTCTTC
D: TRBD2; J: TRBJ2-2; size: .; V: TRBV12-5; CDR3: CASGFDLFGAGVDTGELFF; DNA: TGTGCTAGTGGTTTTGATTTGTTTGGAGCGGGAGTGGACACCGGGGAGCTGTTTTTT
D: TRBD1; J: TRBJ2-1; size: .; V: TRBV2; CDR3: CASSDTGTVVYNEQFF; DNA: TGTGCCAGCAGTGACACCGGGACAGTCGTCTACAATGAGCAGTTCTTC
D: TRBD1; J: TRBJ1-1; size: few; V: TRBV28; CDR3: CASRTLQGEAFF; DNA: TGTGCCAGCAGAACCCTTCAGGGGGAGGCTTTCTTT
D: .; J: TRBJ1-1; size: .; V: TRBV7-8; CDR3: CASSLVTWGTEAFF; DNA: TGTGCCAGCAGCTTAGTGACGTGGGGCACTGAAGCTTTCTTT
D: TRBD1; J: TRBJ2-7; size: .; V: TRBV5-4; CDR3: CASRLGTGDYEQYF; DNA: TGTGCCAGCAGACTCGGGACAGGGGACTACGAGCAGTACTTC
D: .; J: TRBJ1-4; size: .; V: TRBV19; CDR3: CASSINGPNEKLFF; DNA: TGTGCCAGTAGTATAAATGGTCCGAATGAAAAACTGTTTTTT
D: .; J: TRBJ1-4; size: .; V: TRBV6-1; CDR3: CASSVERANEKLFF; DNA: TGTGCCAGCAGTGTAGAGAGAGCTAATGAAAAACTGTTTTTT
D: .; J: TRBJ1-1; size: .; V: TRBV30; CDR3: CAWSGNMNTEAFF; DNA: TGTGCCTGGAGCGGAAACATGAACACTGAAGCTTTCTTT
D: TRBD1; J: TRBJ1-4; size: .; V: TRBV18; CDR3: CASSPPIGPGQGNEKLFF; DNA: TGTGCCAGCTCACCCCCAATCGGCCCGGGACAGGGGAATGAAAAACTGTTTTTT
D: .; J: TRBJ1-1; size: .; V: TRBV5-4; CDR3: CASSLSGRNTEAFF; DNA: TGTGCCAGCAGCTTGAGCGGCAGGAACACTGAAGCTTTCTTT
D: .; J: TRBJ2-6; size: .; V: TRBV4-1; CDR3: CASSHLSGANVLTF; DNA: TGCGCCAGCAGCCACCTCTCTGGGGCCAACGTCCTGACTTTC
D: TRBD1; J: TRBJ1-2; size: .; V: TRBV28; CDR3: CASSSLTGGGYGYTF; DNA: TGTGCCAGCAGTTCCTTAACAGGGGGCGGGTATGGCTACACCTTC
D: .; J: TRBJ2-1; size: few; V: TRBV20-1; CDR3: CSARDADEQFF; DNA: TGCAGTGCTAGAGATGCGGATGAGCAGTTCTTC
D: .; J: TRBJ2-2; size: many; V: TRBV6-6; CDR3: CASSARRGYTGELFF; DNA: TGTGCCAGCAGTGCGCGACGGGGGTACACCGGGGAGCTGTTTTTT
D: .; J: TRBJ2-5; size: .; V: TRBV2; CDR3: CASAVGTQYF; DNA: TGTGCCAGCGCAGTTGGGACCCAGTACTTC
D: .; J: TRBJ2-7; size: few; V: TRBV5-5; CDR3: CASSPRLGSYEQYF; DNA: TGTGCCAGCAGCCCCAGGCTGGGCTCCTACGAGCAGTACTTC
D: TRBD1; J: TRBJ2-5; size: .; V: TRBV5-6; CDR3: CASSSTGAETQYF; DNA: TGTGCCAGCAGCTCGACAGGGGCAGAGACCCAGTACTTC
D: TRBD1; J: TRBJ2-7; size: once; V: TRBV5-5; CDR3: CASSSATGTGYRQYF; DNA: TGTGCCAGCAGCTCTGCAACCGGGACAGGGTACCGACAGTACTTC
D: TRBD1; J: TRBJ2-2; size: .; V: TRBV6-4; CDR3: CASKLETGPTGELFF; DNA: TGTGCCAGCAAATTAGAGACAGGGCCCACCGGGGAGCTGTTTTTT
D: TRBD1; J: TRBJ2-7; size: .; V: TRBV4-2; CDR3: CASSQDLGTGAEQYF; DNA: TGTGCCAGCAGCCAAGATTTAGGGACAGGGGCCGAGCAGTACTTC
D: .; J: TRBJ2-1; size: .; V: TRBV30; CDR3: CAWSQRWSTINEQFF; DNA: TGTGCCTGGAGCCAGCGGTGGAGTACCATCAATGAGCAGTTCTTC
D: .; J: TRBJ2-3; size: .; V: TRBV6-5; CDR3: CASSYSMPDTQYF; DNA: TGTGCCAGCAGTTACTCTATGCCAGATACGCAGTATTTT
D: TRBD1; J: TRBJ2-2; size: .; V: TRBV19; CDR3: CATSPTGVTGELFF; DNA: TGTGCCACCTCACCGACAGGGGTAACCGGGGAGCTGTTTTTT
D: .; J: TRBJ1-2; size: few; V: TRBV9; CDR3: CASRRIGYGYTF; DNA: TGTGCCAGCAGGCGGATAGGCTATGGCTACACCTTC
D: .; J: TRBJ2-7; size: few; V: TRBV6-5; CDR3: CASSSDRGLYEQYF; DNA: TGTGCCAGCAGTTCCGACAGGGGACTATACGAGCAGTACTTC
D: TRBD1; J: TRBJ2-7; size: .; V: TRBV6-4; CDR3: CASSRITGQGPYEQYF; DNA: TGTGCCAGCAGTAGAATTACGGGACAGGGTCCCTACGAGCAGTACTTC
D: TRBD1; J: TRBJ2-7; size: .; V: TRBV28; CDR3: CASRLGQGSYEQYF; DNA: TGTGCCAGCAGACTGGGACAGGGATCCTACGAGCAGTACTTC
D: .; J: TRBJ2-2; size: .; V: TRBV5-1; CDR3: CASSLGGNTGELFF; DNA: TGCGCCAGCAGCTTGGGGGGTAACACCGGGGAGCTGTTTTTT
D: TRBD2; J: TRBJ2-7; size: few; V: TRBV18; CDR3: CASSPTSGGLSSYEQYF; DNA: TGTGCCAGCTCACCCACTAGCGGGGGCCTCAGCTCCTACGAGCAGTACTTC
D: .; J: TRBJ2-5; size: .; V: TRBV18; CDR3: CASSPPGETQYF; DNA: TGTGCCAGCTCACCACCAGGAGAGACCCAGTACTTC
D: .; J: TRBJ1-5; size: .; V: TRBV6-1; CDR3: CASSGDSNQPQHF; DNA: TGTGCCAGCAGCGGGGATAGCAATCAGCCCCAGCATTTT
D: .; J: TRBJ2-3; size: .; V: TRBV19; CDR3: CASSSKTRADTQYF; DNA: TGTGCCAGTAGTTCAAAGACTAGGGCAGATACGCAGTATTTT
D: .; J: TRBJ1-1; size: .; V: TRBV6-5; CDR3: CASSWDNLNTEAFF; DNA: TGTGCCAGCAGTTGGGACAACCTGAACACTGAAGCTTTCTTT
D: .; J: TRBJ1-4; size: once; V: TRBV29-1; CDR3: CSAPSGPTNEKLFF; DNA: TGCAGCGCCCCCTCAGGGCCAACTAATGAAAAACTGTTTTTT
D: TRBD1; J: TRBJ1-2; size: few; V: TRBV9; CDR3: CASSGQGARVDGYTF; DNA: TGTGCCAGCAGCGGCCAGGGGGCGCGGGTAGATGGCTACACCTTC
D: .; J: TRBJ2-1; size: .; V: TRBV19; CDR3: CASSIASRGRASYNEQFF; DNA: TGTGCCAGTAGTATAGCTTCCAGGGGCAGGGCTTCCTACAATGAGCAGTTCTTC
D: .; J: TRBJ1-3; size: .; V: TRBV14; CDR3: CASSQDKSHREFGNTIYF; DNA: TGTGCCAGCAGCCAAGATAAGTCCCACCGGGAGTTTGGAAACACCATATATTTT
D: TRBD2; J: TRBJ2-7; size: .; V: TRBV15; CDR3: CATSRDLTSGDEQYF; DNA: TGTGCCACCAGCAGAGATCTGACTAGCGGTGACGAGCAGTACTTC
D: .; J: TRBJ2-7; size: few; V: TRBV21-1; CDR3: CASSFGGTGGYEQYF; DNA: TGTGCCAGCAGCTTCGGGGGGACAGGGGGCTACGAGCAGTACTTC
D: .; J: TRBJ2-7; size: .; V: TRBV7-8; CDR3: CASSDVRVGLGEQYF; DNA: TGTGCCAGCAGCGACGTACGGGTTGGCTTGGGGGAGCAGTACTTC